The 18 T cell receptor beta chains in this list originate from one sample, sequenced in a study of shared clonotypes between healthy human individuals. Here immunoSEQ multiplex PCR was the method, and the copy in TCRdb shows in-frame clones only, minus some. Among hundreds of thousands of clones listed, roughly 87% were seen once. The specimen sequenced was memory CD8+ T cells sorted from blood. The subset was: CD45RO+ cells pooled with CCR7-negative TemRA cells. The receptors were sampled from a man aged 18 to 30 in good health.

V is TRBV28 and J is TRBJ2-1, with TRBD1 as a possible D gene (6 bases). Germline CDR1 MDHEN, CDR2 SYDVKM. V was pared by 7 bases and J by 6 bases, with 28 bases between. The CDR3 loop spans 18 amino acids. As DNA, the CDR3 is TGTGCCAGCAATTCACTATACAGGGAGTCCCTTTGGGCCAATGAGCAGTTCTTC. Translation gives CASNSLYRESLWANEQFF. Filled out from reference TRBV28 and TRBJ2-1, the complete variable domain reads DVKVTQSSRYLVKRTGEKVFLECVQDMDHENMFWYRQDPGLGLRLIYFSYDVKMKEKGDIPEGYSVSREKKERFSLILESASTNQTSMYLCASNSLYRESLWANEQFFGPGTRLTVL.

This chain connects TRBV27 to TRBJ2-5, with D perhaps TRBD1 or TRBD2 (5 bases each). Germline V gene data show CDR1 as MNHEY and CDR2 as SMNVEV (reference sequence). CDR3 size: 15 residues. V dropped 1 base and J dropped 4 bases, with 13 bases sitting between them. The CDR3 loop is CASSLYGGRGETQYF. The DNA for the CDR3 is TGTGCCAGCAGTTTATATGGGGGAAGGGGAGAGACCCAGTACTTC.

The chain joins TRBV15 to TRBJ2-5; no clear D gene. The germline gives CDR1 LNHNV, CDR2 YYDKDF (reference sequence). The V end was cut by 0 bases, the J end by 1 base, with 6 bases between. The CDR3 runs 14 residues. CDR3 residues: CATSRDEFQETQYF. The DNA for the CDR3 is TGTGCCACCAGCAGAGATGAGTTCCAAGAGACCCAGTACTTC. Together with reference TRBV15 and TRBJ2-5, the CDR3 gives the full variable domain: DAMVIQNPRYQVTQFGKPVTLSCSQTLNHNVMYWYQQKSSQAPKLLFHYYDKDFNNEADTPDNFQSRRPNTSFCFLDIRSPGLGDTAMYLCATSRDEFQETQYFGPGTRLLVL.

The chain recombines TRBV6-5 with TRBJ1-1; D may be TRBD1 (6 bases). V was pared by 6 bases and J by 5 bases, with 16 bases between. The CDR3 loop spans 14 amino acids. Germline assignment: CDR1 MNHEY and CDR2 SVGAGI. In DNA, the CDR3 is TGTGCCAGCAGCTACCGAGGGGGATATACTGAAGCTTTCTTT. It is translated as CASSYRGGYTEAFF.

This clone appeared once. The chain has TRBV11-2 and TRBJ2-1, with D possibly being TRBD2 (6 bases). V gave up 7 bases and J gave up 0 bases, with 13 bases separating them. This CDR3 is built from 15 residues. Germline V gene data show CDR1 as SGHAT and CDR2 as FQNNGV. The CDR3 protein is CASTSRGGSYNEQFF. As DNA, the CDR3 is TGTGCCAGCACCTCCCGGGGAGGCTCCTACAATGAGCAGTTCTTC. The full variable domain, its missing parts supplied by reference TRBV11-2 and TRBJ2-1, is EAGVAQSPRYKIIEKRQSVAFWCNPISGHATLYWYQQILGQGPKLLIQFQNNGVVDDSQLPKDRFSAERLKGVDSTLKIQPAKLEDSAVYLCASTSRGGSYNEQFFGPGTRLTVL.

The chain employs TRBV28 and TRBJ1-5; 8 bases are a match to TRBD1. CDR3 length equals 15 residues. Germline-derived CDR1 and CDR2 are MDHEN and SYDVKM. V gave up 5 bases and J gave up 5 bases; unmatched junction bases: 8. CDR3 residues: CASSPPLTGDQPQHF. Here the CDR3 DNA reads TGTGCCAGCAGTCCTCCCCTGACAGGGGATCAGCCCCAGCATTTT.

J is TRBJ2-3 and V is TRBV4-3; D not resolved. CDR1 and CDR2 (germline): LGHNA, YSLEER. V was trimmed by 0 bases and J by 1 base, leaving 8 bases between them. The CDR3 runs 15 residues. This CDR3 reads CASSQEDARTDTQYF. CDR3 sequence (DNA): TGCGCCAGCAGCCAAGAGGACGCACGCACAGATACGCAGTATTTT.

J is TRBJ1-2 and V is TRBV19, with no clear D. The CDR3 has 12 residues. Trimming cost V 5 bases and J 5 bases, with 9 bases left between them. Germline V gives CDR1 LNHDA, CDR2 SQIVND (reference sequence). CDR3 sequence reads: CASSPKTYGYTF. The CDR3 DNA sequence: TGTGCCAGTAGTCCGAAGACATATGGCTACACCTTC.

This CDR3 is CASSNGQGAEEQYF. In nucleotides, the CDR3 is TGTGCCAGCAGTAATGGACAGGGGGCTGAAGAGCAGTACTTC. V usage is TRBV2 and J usage is TRBJ2-7; 11 bases are a match to TRBD1. V was pared by 5 bases and J by 7 bases, with 7 bases of the junction left unmatched. The germline V gene has CDR1 SNHLY and CDR2 FYNNEI. The CDR3 is 14 residues long.

The chain couples TRBV12-1 to TRBJ2-5; the DNA was not used to check the table's D call, TRBD1. TRBV12-1 is classified as a pseudogene. CDR3 length equals 14 residues. CDR3 bases: TGTGCCAGCAGTTTGGACAGGTTCGAAGAGACCCAGTACTTC. Translating it yields CASSLDRFEETQYF.

The CDR3 DNA is TGTGCCAGCAGCTTGGAAAGGGCCCAGCCCCAGCATTTT. It codes for CASSLERAQPQHF. The chain joins TRBV5-6 to TRBJ1-5; the D is unclear. Between the trimmed V and J ends, which lost 0 bases and 7 bases, there was a span of 8 bases. The CDR3 length is 13 residues. The germline V gene has CDR1 SGHDT and CDR2 YYEEEE.

To note about this clone: The germline gene is not matched at one end of the junction; a read error may be the cause. The chain joins TRBV25-1 to TRBJ1-2; D call uncertain. The CDR3 runs to 12 residues. Germline assignment: CDR1 MGHDK and CDR2 SYGVNS. The CDR3 is CASSGLNTGIHF. For the CDR3, the DNA is TGTGCCAGCAGTGGGTTGAATACCGGGATCCACTTC.

The chain recombines TRBV5-1 with TRBJ2-3; D unresolved. The germline V gene has CDR1 SGHRS and CDR2 YFSETQ. The CDR3 loop spans 15 amino acids. V shed 4 bases and J shed 2 bases, with 14 bases lying between them. CDR3 sequence (DNA): TGCGCCAGCAGCCCACTGCTATTAAACACAGATACGCAGTATTTT. This encodes CASSPLLLNTDTQYF.

The chain is built from TRBV6-1 and TRBJ2-1; 9 nucleotides line up with TRBD2. Germline V gives CDR1 MNHNS, CDR2 SASEGT. The CDR3 runs 15 residues. V lost 7 bases, J lost 3 bases, and 7 bases stayed unmatched. The DNA of the CDR3 is TGTGCCAGCATCTCGAGCGGGGGGTACTACAATGAGCAGTTCTTC. Translation gives CASISSGGYYNEQFF.

The chain joins TRBV5-8 to TRBJ1-1; D is possibly TRBD1 (6 bases). V was trimmed by 4 bases and J by 1 base, leaving 11 bases between them. Germline values: CDR1 SGHTS, CDR2 YDEGEE. The CDR3 is 14 amino acids. The CDR3 loop reads CASSPRDKNTEAFF. In DNA form, the CDR3 reads TGTGCCAGCAGCCCCCGGGACAAGAACACTGAAGCTTTCTTT.

The chain recombines TRBV4-3 with TRBJ2-7, with a tentative D call TRBD1 (5 bases). Trimming left V 1 base short and J 0 bases short, with 10 bases between. The V gene's germline CDR1 is LGHNA and CDR2 YSLEER. This CDR3 is 15 amino acids long. The CDR3 nucleotides read TGCGCCAGCAGCCAAGGGACACTATCCTCCTACGAGCAGTACTTC. Its protein product is CASSQGTLSSYEQYF.

The chain recombines TRBV11-3 with TRBJ2-1; D is perhaps TRBD1 (5 bases). The CDR3 extends over 18 amino acids. Per the germline V gene, CDR1 is SGHNT and CDR2 is YENEEA. V was clipped by 6 bases and J by 7 bases, with 28 bases between them. CDR3 region: CASSLVYGSGAGRNEQFF. The CDR3 nucleotides read TGTGCCAGCAGTCTCGTGTACGGTAGTGGGGCCGGAAGGAATGAGCAGTTCTTC.

CDR3 sequence reads: CASSKRQTDEKLFF. CDR3 in DNA: TGTGCCAGCAGCAAAAGACAGACCGATGAAAAACTGTTTTTT. The genes are TRBV7-9 and TRBJ1-4, with TRBD1 as a possible D gene (5 bases). Germline-derived CDR1 and CDR2 are SEHNR and FQNEAQ (reference sequence). The CDR3 is 14 amino acids. The V end lost 5 bases, the J end lost 6 bases, and 13 bases lay between the germline ends.